This note documents a single TCR beta chain sequence. The target antigen is unknown. Germline V gene data show CDR1 as MNHEY and CDR2 as SVGAGI. V was cut by 8 bases and J by 3 bases, with 10 bases left in between. There are 13 residues in the CDR3. Assay used: immunoSEQ multiplex PCR; TCRdb lists only in-frame clones, some missing. The sample lists approximately 16,000 clones, about 50% occurring once. Documented treatment: treatment-naive control, cytoreductive nephrectomy. This renal cell carcinoma was of the clear cell type. This record belongs to a study of radiation and T cells in renal cell carcinoma. Study observations and caveats: Compared with controls, irradiated tumors showed greater TCR clonality.

The V and J genes are TRBV6-5 and TRBJ1-4, with D unresolved. The specimen was tumor tissue, collected from a patient whose treatment was nephrectomy without radiotherapy. The receptor was derived from a man in his forties or fifties with renal cell carcinoma. CDR3 region: CASVGRPNEKLFF. CDR3 sequence (DNA): TGTGCCAGCGTGGGCAGACCTAATGAAAAACTGTTTTTT.